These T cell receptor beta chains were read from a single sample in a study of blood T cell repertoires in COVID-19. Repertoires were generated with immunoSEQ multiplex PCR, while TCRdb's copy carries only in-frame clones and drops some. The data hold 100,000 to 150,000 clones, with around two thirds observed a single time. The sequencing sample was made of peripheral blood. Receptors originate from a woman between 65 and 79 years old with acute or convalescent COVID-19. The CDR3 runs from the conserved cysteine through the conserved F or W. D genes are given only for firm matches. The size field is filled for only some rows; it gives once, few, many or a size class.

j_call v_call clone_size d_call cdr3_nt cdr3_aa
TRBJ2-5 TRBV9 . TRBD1 TGTGCCAGCAGCGTAGGGGGGACAGGGATGTACCAAGAGACCCAGTACTTC CASSVGGTGMYQETQYF
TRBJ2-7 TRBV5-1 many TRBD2 TGCGCCAGCAGCCGGGACGGGGAGGGTCCCTACGAGCAGTACTTC CASSRDGEGPYEQYF
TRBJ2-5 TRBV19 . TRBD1 TGTGCCAGTAGTCCCCTCCTGGGACAGAAAGAGACCCAGTACTTC CASSPLLGQKETQYF
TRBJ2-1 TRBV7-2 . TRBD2 TGTGCCAGCAGCTTAGGGGGCGGGGAGGGGCAGTTCTTC CASSLGGGEGQFF
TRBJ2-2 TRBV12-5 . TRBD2 TGTGCTAGTGGTGCACCGGGAGGGAGCACCGGGGAGCTGTTTTTT CASGAPGGSTGELFF
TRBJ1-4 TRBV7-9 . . TGTGCCAGCAGCTTAACAGGGTCGTTTGAAAAACTGTTTTTT CASSLTGSFEKLFF
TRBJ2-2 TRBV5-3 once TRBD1 TGTGCCAGAAGCTTGGCCTTGGGACAGGGGAACACCGGGGAGCTGTTTTTT CARSLALGQGNTGELFF
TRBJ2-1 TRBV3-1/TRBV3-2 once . TGTGCCAGCAGCCAAGGGAGCGTCCATGAGCAGTTCTTC CASSQGSVHEQFF
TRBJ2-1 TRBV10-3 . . TGTGCCATCAGTGAGGGAGGGACCGAGTACTCCTACAATGAGCAGTTCTTC CAISEGGTEYSYNEQFF
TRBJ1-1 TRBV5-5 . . TGTGCCAGCAGCCCTCTAGGCCAGGGGACTGAAGCTTTCTTT CASSPLGQGTEAFF
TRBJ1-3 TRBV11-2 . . TGTGCCAGCAGCCCTTATTCTGCGGCAGGGGGAAACACCATATATTTT CASSPYSAAGGNTIYF
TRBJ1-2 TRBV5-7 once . TGTGCCAGCAGCCCCCCCCGGACATTCCGCTATGGCTACACCTTC CASSPPRTFRYGYTF
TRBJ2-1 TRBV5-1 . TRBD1 TGCGCCAGCAGCTCCGGACAGGGCTCCTACAATGAGCAGTTCTTC CASSSGQGSYNEQFF
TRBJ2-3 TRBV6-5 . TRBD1 TGTGCCAGCAGTTACTCGACAGGGCGAAATACGCAGTATTTT CASSYSTGRNTQYF
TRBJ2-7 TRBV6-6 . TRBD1 TGTGCCAGCAGTTACTTGGGACAGGGTCGCCACGAGCAGTACTTC CASSYLGQGRHEQYF
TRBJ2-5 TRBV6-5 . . TGTGCCAGCAGTTCCAGGCCCCAGGCAGAGACCCAGTACTTC CASSSRPQAETQYF
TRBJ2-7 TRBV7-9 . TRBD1 TGTGCCAGTAGCCCCTCTACATGGGACAGGCCCTACGAGCAGTACTTC CASSPSTWDRPYEQYF
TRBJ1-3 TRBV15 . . TGTGCCACCAGCAGATCCCCGGACACGGGAAACACCATATATTTT CATSRSPDTGNTIYF
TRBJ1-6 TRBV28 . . TGTGCCAGCAGTCTCGAGAATTCACCCCTCCACTTT CASSLENSPLHF
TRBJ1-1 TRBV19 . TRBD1 TGTGCCAGTAGTAAGGACAGGGCGAACACTGAAGCTTTCTTT CASSKDRANTEAFF
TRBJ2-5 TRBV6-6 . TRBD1 TGTGCCAGCAGCCCACAGGGGGCGTCACAAGAGACCCAGTACTTC CASSPQGASQETQYF
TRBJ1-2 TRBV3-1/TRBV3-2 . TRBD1 TGTGCCAGCAGTCAGGGACAGGGGGTTGGGGGCTACACCTTC CASSQGQGVGGYTF
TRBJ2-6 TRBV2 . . TGTGCCAGCAGTGGAGACATTGCTGGGGCCAACGTCCTGACTTTC CASSGDIAGANVLTF
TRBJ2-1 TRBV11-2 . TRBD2 TGTGCCAGCAGGATTAGCGGGGGACTCAATGAGCAGTTCTTC CASRISGGLNEQFF
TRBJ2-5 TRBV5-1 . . TGCGCCAGCAGCCTAACGGGACTCCCCGGAAGGGAGACCCAGTACTTC CASSLTGLPGRETQYF
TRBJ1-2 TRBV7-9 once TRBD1 TGTGCCAGCAGCCTGACAGGGGTCCTCTATGGCTACACCTTC CASSLTGVLYGYTF
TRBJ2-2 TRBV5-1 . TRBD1 TGCGCCAGCAGCTCGGGACAGGGGGCCATCGGGGAACTGTTTTTT CASSSGQGAIGELFF
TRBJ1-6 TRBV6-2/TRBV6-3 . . TGTGCCAGCAGTCCCACGGACAGTGATAATTCACCCCTCCACTTT CASSPTDSDNSPLHF
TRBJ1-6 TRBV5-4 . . TGTGCCAGCAGCTTCCAGGGCCAGAATTCACCCCTCCACTTT CASSFQGQNSPLHF
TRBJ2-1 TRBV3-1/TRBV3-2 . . TGTGCCAGCAGCCAAGATACCAGGGATGATGAGCAGTTCTTC CASSQDTRDDEQFF
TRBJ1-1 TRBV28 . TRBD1 TGTGCCAGCAGTTCCCCCCCAGGGGGCAATTCTGCTTTCTTT CASSSPPGGNSAFF
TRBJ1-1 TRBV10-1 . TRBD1 TGCGCCAGCAGTGAGTCGGGACAGGAGAGTTACACTGAAGCTTTCTTT CASSESGQESYTEAFF
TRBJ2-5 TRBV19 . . TGTGCCAGTAGTCAAAAAGAGACCCAGTACTTC CASSQKETQYF
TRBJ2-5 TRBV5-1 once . TGCGCCAGCAGCTTGGATGGGGCCCAAGAGACCCAGTACTTC CASSLDGAQETQYF
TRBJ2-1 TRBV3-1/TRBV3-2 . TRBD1 TGTGCCAGCAGCCATGGGACAGACAATGAGCAGTTCTTC CASSHGTDNEQFF
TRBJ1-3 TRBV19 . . TGTGCCAGCATTAGCGGAAGCTCTGGAAACACCATATATTTT CASISGSSGNTIYF
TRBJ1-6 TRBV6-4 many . TGTGCCAGATCCGGTTTCAGGGGCAATAATTCACCCCTCCACTTT CARSGFRGNNSPLHF
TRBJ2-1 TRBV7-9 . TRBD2 TGTGCCAGCAGTGAGCGGGGGGGAGACTACAATGAGCAGTTCTTC CASSERGGDYNEQFF
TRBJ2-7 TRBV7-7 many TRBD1 TGTGCTAGCAGCTCGGATTCAGGGGGCGAGCAGTACTTC CASSSDSGGEQYF